This T cell receptor beta chain comes out of a study of metastatic and nonmetastatic thyroid tumors (dated by TCRdb to about 2020). For the study in its entirety: Repertoires were compared across peripheral blood and tumor or nodule tissue samples from malignant and benign thyroid patients. What the work shows at the level of the full study, not this receptor alone: In both blood and tumor samples, malignant tumors were reported to have significantly higher TCR beta diversity than benign nodules.

Before undergoing thyroid surgery, none of the patients had been given any kind of treatment. The study retrospectively analysed patient clinical samples collected from the early 2010s to the late 2010s using T-cell receptor beta sequencing. The library was generated by PCR. TCRdb records Illumina HiSeq 4000 as the sequencer. High-throughput sequencing was used to profile the CDR3 region of the TCR beta-chain in every patient. The source study handled its data this way. Drawing on CDR3 differences between clinicopathological groups, the researchers built a classifier meant to tell apart patients with distant-metastatic papillary thyroid cancer. To measure repertoire diversity the researchers used the Shannon index, while the Morisita-Horn index served to gauge how similar the tumor and blood repertoires were. The public reads were reprocessed in TCRdb via fastp at Q25 and MiXCR, keeping in-frame beta chains. These V and J calls derive from TCRdb rather than the authors' analysis. In all, the sample holds some 33,000 clones, and about a sixth of those were seen once. 4% to 5% of the sample rests with the top ten.

On this clone itself: Its antigen is still unknown. The junction differs from germline at one of its ends, possibly a read error.

The germline V gene sets CDR1 to SGHNT and CDR2 to YENEEA. The CDR3 runs 13 residues from the cysteine to the phenylalanine. Just the 39-base CDR3 DNA is kept, in frame starting at base 1. The clonotype was recovered from a female donor with papillary thyroid cancer or a benign thyroid nodule (not recorded which). Some clones in this sample may be carry-over from other donors' samples. Recombination connected TRBV11-3 to TRBJ2-1; no confident D gene assignment can be made. The source material was blood. In nucleotide form, the sequence is TGTGCCAGCACCTTAGATCCTGGAAATGAGCAGTTCTTC. Translation gives CASTLDPGNEQFF.